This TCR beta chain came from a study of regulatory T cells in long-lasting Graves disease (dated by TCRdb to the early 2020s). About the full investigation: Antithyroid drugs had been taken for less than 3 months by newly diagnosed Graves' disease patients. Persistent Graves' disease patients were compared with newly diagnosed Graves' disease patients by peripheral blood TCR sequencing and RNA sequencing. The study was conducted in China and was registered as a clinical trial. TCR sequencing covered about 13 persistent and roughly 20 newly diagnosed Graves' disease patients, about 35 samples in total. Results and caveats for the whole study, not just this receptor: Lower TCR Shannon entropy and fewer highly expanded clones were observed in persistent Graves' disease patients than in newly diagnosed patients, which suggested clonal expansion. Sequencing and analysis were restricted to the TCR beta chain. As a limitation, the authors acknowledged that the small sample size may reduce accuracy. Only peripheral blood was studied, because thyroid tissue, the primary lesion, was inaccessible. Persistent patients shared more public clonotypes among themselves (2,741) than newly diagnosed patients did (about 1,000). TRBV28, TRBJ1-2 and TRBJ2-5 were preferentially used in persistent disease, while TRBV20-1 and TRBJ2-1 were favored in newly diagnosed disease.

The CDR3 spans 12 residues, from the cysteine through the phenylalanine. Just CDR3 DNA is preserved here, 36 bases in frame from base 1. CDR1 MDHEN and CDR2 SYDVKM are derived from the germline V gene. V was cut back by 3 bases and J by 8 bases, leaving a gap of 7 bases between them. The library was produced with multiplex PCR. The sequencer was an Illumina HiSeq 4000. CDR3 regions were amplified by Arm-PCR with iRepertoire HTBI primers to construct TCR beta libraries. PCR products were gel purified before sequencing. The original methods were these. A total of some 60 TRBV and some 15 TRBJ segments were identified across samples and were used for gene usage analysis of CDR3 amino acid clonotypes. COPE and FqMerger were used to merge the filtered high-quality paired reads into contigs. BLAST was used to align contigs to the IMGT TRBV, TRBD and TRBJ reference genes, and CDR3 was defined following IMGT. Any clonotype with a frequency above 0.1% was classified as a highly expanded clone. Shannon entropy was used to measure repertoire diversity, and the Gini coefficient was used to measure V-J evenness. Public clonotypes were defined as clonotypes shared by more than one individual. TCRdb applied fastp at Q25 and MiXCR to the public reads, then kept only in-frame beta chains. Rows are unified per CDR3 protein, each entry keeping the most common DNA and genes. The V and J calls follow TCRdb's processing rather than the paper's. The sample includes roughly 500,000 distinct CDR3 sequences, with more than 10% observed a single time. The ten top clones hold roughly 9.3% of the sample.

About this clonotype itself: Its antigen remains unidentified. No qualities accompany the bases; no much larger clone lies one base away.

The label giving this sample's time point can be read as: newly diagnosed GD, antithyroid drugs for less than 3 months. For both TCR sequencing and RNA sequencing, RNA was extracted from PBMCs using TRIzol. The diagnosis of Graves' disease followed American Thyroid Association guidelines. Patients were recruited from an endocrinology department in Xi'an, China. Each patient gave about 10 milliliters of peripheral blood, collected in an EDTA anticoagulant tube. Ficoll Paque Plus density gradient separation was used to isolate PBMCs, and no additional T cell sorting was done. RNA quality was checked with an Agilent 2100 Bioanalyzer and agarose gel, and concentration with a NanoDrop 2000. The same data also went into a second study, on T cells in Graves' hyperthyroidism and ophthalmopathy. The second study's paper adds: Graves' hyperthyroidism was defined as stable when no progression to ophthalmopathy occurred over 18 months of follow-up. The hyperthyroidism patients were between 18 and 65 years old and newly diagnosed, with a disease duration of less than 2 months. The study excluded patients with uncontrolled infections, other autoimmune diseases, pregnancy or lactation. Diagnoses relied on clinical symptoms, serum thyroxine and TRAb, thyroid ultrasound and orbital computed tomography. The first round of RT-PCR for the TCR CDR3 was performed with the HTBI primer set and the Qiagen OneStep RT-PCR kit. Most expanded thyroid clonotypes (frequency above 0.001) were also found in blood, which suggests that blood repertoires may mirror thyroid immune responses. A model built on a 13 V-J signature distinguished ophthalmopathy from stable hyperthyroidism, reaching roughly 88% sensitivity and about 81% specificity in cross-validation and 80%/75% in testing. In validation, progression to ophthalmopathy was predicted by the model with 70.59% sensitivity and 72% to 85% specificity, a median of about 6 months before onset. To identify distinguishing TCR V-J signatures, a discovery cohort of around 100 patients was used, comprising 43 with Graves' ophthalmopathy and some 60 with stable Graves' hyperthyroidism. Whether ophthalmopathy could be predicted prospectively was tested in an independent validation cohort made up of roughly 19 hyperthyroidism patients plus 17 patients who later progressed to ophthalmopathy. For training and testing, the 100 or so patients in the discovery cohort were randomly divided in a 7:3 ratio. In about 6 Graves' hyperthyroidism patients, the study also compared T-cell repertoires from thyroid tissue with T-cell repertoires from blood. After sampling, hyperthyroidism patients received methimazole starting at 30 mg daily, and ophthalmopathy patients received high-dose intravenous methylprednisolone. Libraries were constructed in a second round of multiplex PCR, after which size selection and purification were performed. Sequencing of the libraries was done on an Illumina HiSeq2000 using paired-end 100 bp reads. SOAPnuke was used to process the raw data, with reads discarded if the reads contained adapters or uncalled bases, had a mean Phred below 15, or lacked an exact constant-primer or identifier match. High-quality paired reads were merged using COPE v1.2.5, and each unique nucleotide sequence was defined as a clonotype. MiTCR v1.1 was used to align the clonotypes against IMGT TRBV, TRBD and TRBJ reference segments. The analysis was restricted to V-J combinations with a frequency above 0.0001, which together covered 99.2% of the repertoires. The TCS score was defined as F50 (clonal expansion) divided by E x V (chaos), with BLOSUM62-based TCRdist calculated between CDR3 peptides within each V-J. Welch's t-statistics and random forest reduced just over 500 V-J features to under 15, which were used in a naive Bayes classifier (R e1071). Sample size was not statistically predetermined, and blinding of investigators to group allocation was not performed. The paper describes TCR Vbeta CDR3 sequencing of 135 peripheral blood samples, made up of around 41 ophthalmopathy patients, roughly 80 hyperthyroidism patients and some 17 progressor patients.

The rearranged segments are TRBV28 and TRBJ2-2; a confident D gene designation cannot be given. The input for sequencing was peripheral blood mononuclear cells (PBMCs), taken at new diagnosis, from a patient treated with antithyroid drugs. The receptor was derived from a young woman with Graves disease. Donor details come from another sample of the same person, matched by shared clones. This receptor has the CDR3 CASSLLPGELFF. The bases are TGTGCCAGCAGTTTGTTACCGGGGGAGCTGTTTTTT.